Included here is one TCR beta chain sequence, with context. These data come from a study of T-cell reconstitution after alpha-beta-depleted transplantation in children. Unique molecular identifiers were used in preparing the TCRbeta library. TCRdb itself ran the PCR reads through MiXCR, one entry per CDR3 protein. The data show 800,000 to 1,000,000 distinct CDR3 sequences, with under 30% seen just once and over 25% held by the top ten. The CDR3 extends over 15 amino acids. The V end lost 7 bases, the J end lost 5 bases, and 20 bases lay between the germline ends. The germline V gene has CDR1 SNHLY and CDR2 FYNNEI.

This receptor was taken from a boy under two years old who had a stem cell transplant for SCID, so the T cells may come from the graft donor. The sample was PBMCs, mostly from graft donor cells, taken 360 days after TCRalphabeta/CD19-depleted stem cell transplant. This sequence joins TRBV2 and TRBJ1-1; D might be TRBD1 (6 bases). The CDR3 reads CASNFEQGSGTEAFF. The CDR3 region has the DNA TGTGCCAGCAATTTTGAACAGGGTTCGGGGACTGAAGCTTTCTTT.